This T cell receptor (beta chain) was found in a study of T cells after posttransplantation cyclophosphamide. Trimming removed 5 bases at V and 7 bases at J, with 18 bases between. Germline V gives CDR1 SGHTA, CDR2 FQGTGA. CDR3 size: 15 residues. Comment on this clone: Antigen unknown.

Findings of the study overall: Blood and skin or GI T cell repertoires showed limited TRB overlap.

Some clones are missing from TCRdb's copy, which holds only in-frame ones; the method was immunoSEQ multiplex PCR. Among about 52,000 clones, around 94% were seen once, and the ten largest hold about 3.1%. Specimen: PBMCs. The rearrangement links TRBV7-3 to TRBJ2-1; weak D call: TRBD2 (7 bases). The sequence was collected from a woman under 40 in good health and a related stem cell transplant donor. The CDR3 loop reads CASSPSGGAGNEQFF. CDR3 coding DNA: TGTGCCAGCAGCCCCAGTGGGGGGGCTGGGAATGAGCAGTTCTTC.